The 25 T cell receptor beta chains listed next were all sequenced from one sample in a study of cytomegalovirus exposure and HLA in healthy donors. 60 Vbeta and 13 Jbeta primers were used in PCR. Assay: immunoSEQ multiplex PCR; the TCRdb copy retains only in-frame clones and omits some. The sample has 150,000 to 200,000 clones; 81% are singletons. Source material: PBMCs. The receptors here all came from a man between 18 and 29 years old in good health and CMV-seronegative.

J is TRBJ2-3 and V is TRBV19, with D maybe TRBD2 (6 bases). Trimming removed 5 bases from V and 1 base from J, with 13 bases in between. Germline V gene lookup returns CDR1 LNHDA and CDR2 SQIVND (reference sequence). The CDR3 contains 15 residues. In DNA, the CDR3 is TGTGCCAGTAGTCGTCCGGGGGAAGGCACAGATACGCAGTATTTT. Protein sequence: CASSRPGEGTDTQYF.

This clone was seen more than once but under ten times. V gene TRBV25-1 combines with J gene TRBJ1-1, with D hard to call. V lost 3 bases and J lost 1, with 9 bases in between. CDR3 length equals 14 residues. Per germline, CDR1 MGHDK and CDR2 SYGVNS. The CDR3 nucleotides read TGTGCCAGCAGTGAGGCGGAGAGGAACACTGAAGCTTTCTTT. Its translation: CASSEAERNTEAFF.

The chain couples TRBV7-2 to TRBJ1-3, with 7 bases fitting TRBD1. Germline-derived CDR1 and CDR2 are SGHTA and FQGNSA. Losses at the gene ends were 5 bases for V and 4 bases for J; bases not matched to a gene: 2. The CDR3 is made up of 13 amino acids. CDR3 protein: CASSPGGGNTIYF. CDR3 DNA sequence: TGTGCCAGCAGCCCAGGGGGGGGAAACACCATATATTTT.

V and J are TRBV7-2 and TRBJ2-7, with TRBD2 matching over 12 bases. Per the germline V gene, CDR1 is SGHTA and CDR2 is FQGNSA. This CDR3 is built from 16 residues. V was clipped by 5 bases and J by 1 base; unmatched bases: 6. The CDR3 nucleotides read TGTGCCAGCAGCCCCCAACTAGCGGGGGGTTCCTACGAGCAGTACTTC. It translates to CASSPQLAGGSYEQYF.

CDR3 coding DNA: TGCGCCAGCAGCTATATGACAGGACGCACCGGGGAGCTGTTTTTT. It is translated as CASSYMTGRTGELFF. The V call is TRBV5-1, the J call TRBJ2-2; a weak D match, TRBD1 (6 bases). V lost 3 bases and J lost 4, with 13 bases in between. Germline CDR1 is SGHRS and CDR2 is YFSETQ. The CDR3 is 15 residues long.

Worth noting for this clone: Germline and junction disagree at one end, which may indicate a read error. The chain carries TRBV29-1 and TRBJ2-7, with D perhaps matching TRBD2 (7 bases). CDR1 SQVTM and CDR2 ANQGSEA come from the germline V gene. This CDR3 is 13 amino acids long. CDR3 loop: CSPLGGGIPLCHF. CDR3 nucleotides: TGCAGCCCGCTGGGAGGGGGTATCCCCCTTTGCCACTTC.

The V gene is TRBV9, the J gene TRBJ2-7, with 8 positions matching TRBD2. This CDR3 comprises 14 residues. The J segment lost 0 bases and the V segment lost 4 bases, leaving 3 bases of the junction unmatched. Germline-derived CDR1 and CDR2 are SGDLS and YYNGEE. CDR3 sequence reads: CASSQAGVSYEQYF. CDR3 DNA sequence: TGTGCCAGCAGCCAAGCGGGGGTCTCCTACGAGCAGTACTTC.

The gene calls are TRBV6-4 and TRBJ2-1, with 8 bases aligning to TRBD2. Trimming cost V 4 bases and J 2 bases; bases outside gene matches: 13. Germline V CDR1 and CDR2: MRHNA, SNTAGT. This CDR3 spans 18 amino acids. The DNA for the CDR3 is TGTGCCAGCAGTGGACCCCTCCCTCCGGGACTAGCCTACAATGAGCAGTTCTTC. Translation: CASSGPLPPGLAYNEQFF.

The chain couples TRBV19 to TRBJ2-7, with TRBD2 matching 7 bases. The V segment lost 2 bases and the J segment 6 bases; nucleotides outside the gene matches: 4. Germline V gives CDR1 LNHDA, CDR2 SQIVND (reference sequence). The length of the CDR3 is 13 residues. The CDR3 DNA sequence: TGTGCCAGTAGTATACAGCGGGACTTCGAGCAGTACTTC. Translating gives CASSIQRDFEQYF.

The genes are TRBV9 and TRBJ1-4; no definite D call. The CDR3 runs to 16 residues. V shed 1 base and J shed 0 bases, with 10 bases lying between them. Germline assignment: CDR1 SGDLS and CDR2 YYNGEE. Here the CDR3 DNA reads TGTGCCAGCAGCGTATCCCCACTCCCAACTAATGAAAAACTGTTTTTT. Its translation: CASSVSPLPTNEKLFF.

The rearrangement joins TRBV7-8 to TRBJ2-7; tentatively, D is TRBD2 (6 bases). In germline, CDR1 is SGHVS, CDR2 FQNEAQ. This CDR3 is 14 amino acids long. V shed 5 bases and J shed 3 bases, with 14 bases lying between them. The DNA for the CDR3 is TGTGCCAGCAGCATAGGCGGGGAAGTCTACGAGCAGTACTTC. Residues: CASSIGGEVYEQYF.

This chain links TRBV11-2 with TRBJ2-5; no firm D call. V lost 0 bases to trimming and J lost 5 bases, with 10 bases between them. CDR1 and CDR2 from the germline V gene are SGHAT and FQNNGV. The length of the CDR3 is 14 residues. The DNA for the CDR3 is TGTGCCAGCAGCTTAGATCTGGCAGCGGAGACCCAGTACTTC. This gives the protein CASSLDLAAETQYF.

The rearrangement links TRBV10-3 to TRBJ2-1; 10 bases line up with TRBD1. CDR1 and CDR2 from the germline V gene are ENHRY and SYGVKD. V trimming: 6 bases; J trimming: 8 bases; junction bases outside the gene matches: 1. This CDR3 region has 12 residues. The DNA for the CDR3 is TGTGCCATCAGAGGGACAGGGGATGAGCAGTTCTTC. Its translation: CAIRGTGDEQFF.

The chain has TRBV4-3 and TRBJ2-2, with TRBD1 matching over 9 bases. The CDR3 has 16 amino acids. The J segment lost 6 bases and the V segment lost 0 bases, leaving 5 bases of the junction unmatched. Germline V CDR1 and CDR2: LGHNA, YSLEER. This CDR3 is CASSQETGGLAGELFF. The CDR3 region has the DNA TGCGCCAGCAGCCAAGAGACAGGGGGGTTGGCCGGGGAGCTGTTTTTT.

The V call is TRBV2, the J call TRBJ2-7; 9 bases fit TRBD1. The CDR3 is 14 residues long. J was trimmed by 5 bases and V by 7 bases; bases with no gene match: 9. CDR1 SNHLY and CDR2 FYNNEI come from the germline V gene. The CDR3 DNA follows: TGTGCCAGCAAGCCCCGGGACAGGGTCAACGAGCAGTACTTC. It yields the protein CASKPRDRVNEQYF.

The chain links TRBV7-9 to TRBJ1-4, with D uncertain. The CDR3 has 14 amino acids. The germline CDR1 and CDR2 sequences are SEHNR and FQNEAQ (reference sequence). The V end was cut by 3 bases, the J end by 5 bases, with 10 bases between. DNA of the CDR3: TGTGCCAGCAGCTTTACTGACTGGAATGAAAAACTGTTTTTT. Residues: CASSFTDWNEKLFF.

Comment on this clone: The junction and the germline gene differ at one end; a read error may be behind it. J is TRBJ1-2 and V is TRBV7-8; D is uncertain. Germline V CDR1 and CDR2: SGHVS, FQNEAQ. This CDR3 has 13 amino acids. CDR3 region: CASSLFEDYGYTF. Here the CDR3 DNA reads TGCGCCAGCAGCTTATTTGAGGACTATGGCTACACCTTC. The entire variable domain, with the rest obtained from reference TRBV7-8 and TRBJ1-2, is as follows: GAGVSQSPRYKVAKRGQDVALRCDPISGHVSLFWYQQALGQGPEFLTYFQNEAQLDKSGLPSDRFFAERPEGSVSTLKIQRTQQEDSAVYLCASSLFEDYGYTFGSGTRLTVV.

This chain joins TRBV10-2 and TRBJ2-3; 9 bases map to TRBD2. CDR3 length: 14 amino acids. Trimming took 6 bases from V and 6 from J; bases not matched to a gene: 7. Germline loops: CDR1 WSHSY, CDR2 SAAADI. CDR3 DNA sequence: TGCGCCAGCAGAATAGCGGGGGCGGGGGATACGCAGTATTTT. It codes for CASRIAGAGDTQYF.

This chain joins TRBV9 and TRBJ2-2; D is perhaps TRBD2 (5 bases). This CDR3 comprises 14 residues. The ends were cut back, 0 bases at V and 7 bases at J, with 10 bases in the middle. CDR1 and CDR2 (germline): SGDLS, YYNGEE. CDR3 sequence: CASSVAGFGGELFF. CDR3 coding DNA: TGTGCCAGCAGCGTAGCGGGGTTTGGCGGGGAGCTGTTTTTT.

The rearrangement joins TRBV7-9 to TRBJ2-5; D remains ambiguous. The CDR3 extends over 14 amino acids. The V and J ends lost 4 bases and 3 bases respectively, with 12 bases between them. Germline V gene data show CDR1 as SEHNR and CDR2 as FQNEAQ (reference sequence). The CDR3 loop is CASSYYGGEETQYF. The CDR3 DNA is TGTGCCAGCAGCTACTATGGCGGTGAAGAGACCCAGTACTTC.

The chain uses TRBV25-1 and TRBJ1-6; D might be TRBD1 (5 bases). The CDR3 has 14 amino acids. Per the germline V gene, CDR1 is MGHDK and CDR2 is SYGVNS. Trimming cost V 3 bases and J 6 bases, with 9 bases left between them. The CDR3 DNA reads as TGTGCCAGCAGTGACCATAGGGGTAATTCACCCCTCCACTTT. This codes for CASSDHRGNSPLHF. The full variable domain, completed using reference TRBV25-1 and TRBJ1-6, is EADIYQTPRYLVIGTGKKITLECSQTMGHDKMYWYQQDPGMELHLIHYSYGVNSTEKGDLSSESTVSRIRTEHFPLTLESARPSHTSQYLCASSDHRGNSPLHFGNGTRLTVT.

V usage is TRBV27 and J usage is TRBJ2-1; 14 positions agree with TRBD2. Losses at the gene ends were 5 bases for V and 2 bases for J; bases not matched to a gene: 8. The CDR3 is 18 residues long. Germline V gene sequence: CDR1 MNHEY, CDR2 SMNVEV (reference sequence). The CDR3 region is CASSMQGLAGDAYNEQFF. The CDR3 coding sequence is TGTGCCAGCAGTATGCAGGGACTAGCGGGAGACGCCTACAATGAGCAGTTCTTC.

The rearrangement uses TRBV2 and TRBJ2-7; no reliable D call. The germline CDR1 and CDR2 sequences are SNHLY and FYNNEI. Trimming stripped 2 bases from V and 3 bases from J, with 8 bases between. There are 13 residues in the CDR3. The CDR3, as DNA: TGTGCCAGCAGTGAACAGAACCTCTACGAGCAGTACTTC. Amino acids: CASSEQNLYEQYF.

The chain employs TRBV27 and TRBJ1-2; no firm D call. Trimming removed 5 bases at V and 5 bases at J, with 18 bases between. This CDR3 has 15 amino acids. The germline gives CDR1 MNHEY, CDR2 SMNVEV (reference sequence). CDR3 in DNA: TGTGCCAGCAGTCCTCACGAAGGGCGGGAGTATGGCTACACCTTC. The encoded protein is CASSPHEGREYGYTF.

CDR3 region: CASSQGGGRDRYGYTF. CDR3 coding DNA: TGCGCCAGCAGCCAAGGCGGGGGCAGGGATCGGTATGGCTACACCTTC. The chain carries TRBV4-3 and TRBJ1-2, with TRBD1 as a possible D gene (6 bases). Germline V CDR1 and CDR2: LGHNA, YSLEER. The CDR3 runs 16 residues. The germline V and J ends were trimmed by 1 base and 5 bases, with 17 bases remaining between them.